This T cell receptor beta chain was sequenced in a study of blood T cells in healthy people across ages. Notes on the study in general: Both naive CD4+ cell counts and diversity were greater in long-lived donors than in aged donors.

The second PCR ran about 6 to 12 cycles with a sample-barcoded 5' primer and J-beta primers. Sequencing recovered at least 2.5 million CDR3-containing paired-end reads from each sample. TCRdb recomputed calls from the 5' RACE reads with MiXCR, one row per CDR3 protein. The table lists 450,000 to 650,000 distinct CDR3 sequences, around 24% of them singletons, with just over 8.5% in the top ten. This clonotype was counted only a few times. Its specificity is unknown. This CDR3 region has 15 residues. J gave up 0 bases and V 4 bases, and 8 bases lay outside the gene matches. Germline CDR1 and CDR2: SQVTM and ANQGSEA. These data are also associated with another study on T cells of mothers and their children. That study adds: The authors added sample barcodes and 2-4 random nucleotides using the M1S primer of the second PCR.

This chain links TRBV29-1 with TRBJ1-1; 7 nucleotides match TRBD1. What was sequenced was blood. The TCR sequence derives from a boy younger than 18 in good health. The CDR3 nucleotides are TGCAGCGTTGCGGGACAGCGGGACGTGAACACTGAAGCTTTCTTT. Translated: CSVAGQRDVNTEAFF.